This is a list of T cell receptor beta chains from one sample in a study of PD-1 blockade in classical Hodgkin lymphoma. TCRdb's copy holds only in-frame clones and misses some; the assay was immunoSEQ multiplex PCR. The table records 90,000 to 130,000 clones, about 88% of them present only once. The sequencing here drew on peripheral blood mononuclear cells (PBMCs), taken before the second cycle of nivolumab. These receptors were taken from a human donor with classical Hodgkin lymphoma. The CDR3 runs from the conserved cysteine through the conserved F or W. Each record gives: D gene, V gene, J gene, clone size, CDR3 protein, CDR3 DNA. D genes are given only for firm matches. Expanded clones are given a class, and other clones once, few, many or no size at all.

D: TRBD1; V: TRBV6-5; J: TRBJ2-7; size: .; CDR3: CASSPGQFYEQYF; DNA: TGTGCCAGCAGCCCGGGACAGTTCTACGAGCAGTACTTC
D: .; V: TRBV5-6; J: TRBJ2-7; size: .; CDR3: CASSLGLEVYEQYF; DNA: TGTGCCAGCAGCTTGGGACTAGAAGTCTACGAGCAGTACTTC
D: .; V: TRBV7-8; J: TRBJ1-6; size: .; CDR3: CASFAGAALTSPLHF; DNA: TGTGCCAGCTTTGCCGGGGCAGCTTTGACTTCACCCCTCCACTTT
D: TRBD2; V: TRBV2; J: TRBJ2-3; size: .; CDR3: CASSPTSGTDTQYF; DNA: TGTGCCAGCAGTCCGACTAGCGGGACAGATACGCAGTATTTT
D: TRBD1; V: TRBV6-5; J: TRBJ1-2; size: .; CDR3: CASSGQGGTYGYTF; DNA: TGTGCCAGCAGCGGACAGGGCGGCACTTATGGCTACACCTTC
D: .; V: TRBV6-6; J: TRBJ2-7; size: .; CDR3: CASSSTSGVEQYF; DNA: TGTGCCAGCAGCTCAACGTCAGGGGTCGAGCAGTACTTC
D: .; V: TRBV10-3; J: TRBJ1-5; size: .; CDR3: CAIKGSADQPQHF; DNA: TGTGCCATCAAAGGGAGCGCGGATCAGCCCCAGCATTTT
D: TRBD2; V: TRBV6-4; J: TRBJ2-1; size: .; CDR3: CASSPAASGRAGNNEQFF; DNA: TGTGCCAGCAGCCCTGCGGCTAGCGGGAGGGCCGGTAACAATGAGCAGTTCTTC
D: TRBD2; V: TRBV7-9; J: TRBJ2-1; size: once; CDR3: CASARGLAEYNEQFF; DNA: TGTGCCAGCGCCAGGGGACTAGCGGAGTACAATGAGCAGTTCTTC
D: TRBD2; V: TRBV5-1; J: TRBJ2-1; size: .; CDR3: CASTFEVSGRAHEQFF; DNA: TGCGCCAGCACCTTTGAGGTTAGCGGGAGGGCACATGAGCAGTTCTTC
D: .; V: TRBV10-1; J: TRBJ1-1; size: .; CDR3: CASSESIYRETFF; DNA: TGCGCCAGCAGTGAAAGTATATATCGTGAAACTTTCTTT
D: TRBD1; V: TRBV29-1; J: TRBJ1-1; size: .; CDR3: CSVERVDRGRAEAFF; DNA: TGCAGCGTTGAAAGGGTTGACAGGGGGCGAGCAGAAGCTTTCTTT
D: .; V: TRBV5-1; J: TRBJ2-7; size: .; CDR3: CASSTTGPSSYEQYF; DNA: TGCGCCAGCAGTACTACAGGGCCGAGCTCCTACGAGCAGTACTTC
D: TRBD2; V: TRBV30; J: TRBJ2-5; size: .; CDR3: CAWSTGRGGETQYF; DNA: TGTGCCTGGAGTACCGGGAGGGGAGGAGAGACCCAGTACTTC
D: TRBD1; V: TRBV28; J: TRBJ1-2; size: .; CDR3: CASSFIGTGDSGYTF; DNA: TGTGCCAGCAGTTTTATTGGGACAGGGGATAGTGGCTACACCTTC
D: TRBD1; V: TRBV7-9; J: TRBJ1-1; size: .; CDR3: CASSPDRGHGTEAFF; DNA: TGTGCCAGCAGCCCCGACAGGGGCCACGGGACTGAAGCTTTCTTT
D: TRBD2; V: TRBV6-6; J: TRBJ2-5; size: .; CDR3: CATQRGGRGQETQYF; DNA: TGTGCCACCCAGCGCGGGGGGAGGGGACAAGAGACCCAGTACTTC
D: TRBD1; V: TRBV11-2; J: TRBJ1-2; size: .; CDR3: CASSFRGTPNYGYTF; DNA: TGTGCCAGCAGCTTCAGGGGGACCCCTAACTATGGCTACACCTTC
D: TRBD1; V: TRBV5-6; J: TRBJ2-7; size: .; CDR3: CASSRDRDYEQYF; DNA: TGTGCCAGTTCCCGGGACAGGGACTACGAGCAGTACTTC
D: TRBD1; V: TRBV4-3; J: TRBJ1-2; size: .; CDR3: CASSQDRTGGLGYTF; DNA: TGCGCCAGCAGCCAAGATCGGACAGGGGGCTTAGGCTACACCTTC
D: .; V: TRBV6-4; J: TRBJ1-1; size: .; CDR3: CASSDSLNTEAFF; DNA: TGTGCCAGCAGTGACAGCTTAAACACTGAAGCTTTCTTT
D: TRBD2; V: TRBV9; J: TRBJ2-7; size: .; CDR3: CASSVSSGSSYEQYF; DNA: TGTGCCAGCAGCGTATCTAGCGGGTCCTCCTACGAGCAGTACTTC
D: TRBD1; V: TRBV18; J: TRBJ1-2; size: .; CDR3: CASSPGQGNGYTF; DNA: TGTGCCAGCTCACCGGGACAGGGAAATGGCTACACCTTC
D: TRBD1; V: TRBV28; J: TRBJ1-2; size: .; CDR3: CASSRTGNELRVYGYTF; DNA: TGTGCCAGCAGCAGGACAGGCAACGAACTCAGGGTCTATGGCTACACCTTC
D: .; V: TRBV4-3; J: TRBJ2-5; size: .; CDR3: CASSQEEGAGTQYF; DNA: TGCGCCAGCAGCCAAGAGGAAGGGGCGGGGACCCAGTACTTC
D: TRBD1; V: TRBV7-2; J: TRBJ2-3; size: .; CDR3: CASSSATGADTQYF; DNA: TGTGCCAGCAGCTCCGCGACAGGGGCAGATACGCAGTATTTT
D: .; V: TRBV4-2; J: TRBJ1-4; size: once; CDR3: CASSQSTYTTNEKLFF; DNA: TGTGCCAGCAGCCAAAGCACTTACACAACTAATGAAAAACTGTTTTTT
D: .; V: TRBV15; J: TRBJ2-2; size: .; CDR3: CATSDTGELFF; DNA: TGTGCCACCTCCGATACCGGGGAGCTGTTTTTT
D: .; V: TRBV7-6; J: TRBJ1-1; size: .; CDR3: CASSLSGTGTEAFF; DNA: TGTGCCAGCAGCTTATCAGGGACCGGAACTGAAGCTTTCTTT
D: .; V: TRBV5-1; J: TRBJ1-1; size: .; CDR3: CASSLNGPWAETEAFF; DNA: TGCGCCAGCAGCTTGAATGGGCCCTGGGCCGAGACTGAAGCTTTCTTT
D: .; V: TRBV14; J: TRBJ2-7; size: .; CDR3: CASSLTDSYEQYF; DNA: TGTGCCAGCAGCCTAACCGACAGCTACGAGCAGTACTTC
D: .; V: TRBV7-8; J: TRBJ2-6; size: .; CDR3: CASSPWKPHQTGANVLTF; DNA: TGTGCCAGCAGCCCGTGGAAACCCCATCAGACAGGGGCCAACGTCCTGACTTTC
D: TRBD2; V: TRBV11-2; J: TRBJ2-2; size: .; CDR3: CASSLVLAGFTGELFF; DNA: TGTGCCAGCAGCTTAGTTCTAGCGGGATTCACCGGGGAGCTGTTTTTT
D: .; V: TRBV5-4; J: TRBJ2-7; size: once; CDR3: CASSLDGYEQYF; DNA: TGTGCCAGCAGCCTGGACGGCTACGAGCAGTACTTC
D: TRBD1; V: TRBV30; J: TRBJ1-2; size: .; CDR3: CAWSRDSDYGYTF; DNA: TGTGCCTGGAGTAGGGACAGCGACTATGGCTACACCTTC